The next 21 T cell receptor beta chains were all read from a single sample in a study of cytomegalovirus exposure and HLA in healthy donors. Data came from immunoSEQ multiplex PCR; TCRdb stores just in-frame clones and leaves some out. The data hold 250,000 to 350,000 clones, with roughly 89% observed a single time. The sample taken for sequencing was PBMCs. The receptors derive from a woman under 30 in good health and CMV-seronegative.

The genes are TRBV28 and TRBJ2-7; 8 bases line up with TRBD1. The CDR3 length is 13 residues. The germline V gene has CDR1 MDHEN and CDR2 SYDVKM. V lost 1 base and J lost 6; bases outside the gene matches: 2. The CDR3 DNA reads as TGTGCCAGCAGTTTATCCACAGGGGGCGAGCAGTACTTC. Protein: CASSLSTGGEQYF.

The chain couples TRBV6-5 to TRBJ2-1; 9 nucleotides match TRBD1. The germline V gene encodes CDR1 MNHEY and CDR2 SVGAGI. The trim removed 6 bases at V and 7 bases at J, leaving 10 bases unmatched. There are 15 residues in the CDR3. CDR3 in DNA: TGTGCCAGCAGCTCCGGGACAGGGTTACGGAATGAGCAGTTCTTC. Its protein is CASSSGTGLRNEQFF.

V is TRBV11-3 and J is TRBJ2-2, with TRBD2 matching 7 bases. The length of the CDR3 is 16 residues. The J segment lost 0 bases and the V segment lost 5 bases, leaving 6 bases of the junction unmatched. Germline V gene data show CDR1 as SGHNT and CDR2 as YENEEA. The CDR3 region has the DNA TGTGCCAGCAGCCGGAACAGCGGGACGAACACCGGGGAGCTGTTTTTT. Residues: CASSRNSGTNTGELFF. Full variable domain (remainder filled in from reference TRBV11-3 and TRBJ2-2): EAGVVQSPRYKIIEKKQPVAFWCNPISGHNTLYWYLQNLGQGPELLIRYENEEAVDDSQLPKDRFSAERLKGVDSTLKIQPAELGDSAVYLCASSRNSGTNTGELFFGEGSRLTVL.

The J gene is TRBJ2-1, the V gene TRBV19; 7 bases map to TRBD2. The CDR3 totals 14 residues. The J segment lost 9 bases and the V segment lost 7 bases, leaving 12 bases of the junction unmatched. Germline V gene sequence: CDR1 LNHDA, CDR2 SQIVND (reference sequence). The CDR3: CASKDSSGKVEQFF. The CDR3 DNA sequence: TGTGCCAGTAAGGATTCCAGCGGGAAGGTTGAGCAGTTCTTC.

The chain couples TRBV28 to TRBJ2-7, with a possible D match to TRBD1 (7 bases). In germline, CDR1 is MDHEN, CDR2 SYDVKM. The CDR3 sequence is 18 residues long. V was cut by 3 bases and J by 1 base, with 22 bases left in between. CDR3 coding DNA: TGTGCCAGCAGTTTCGCCCAAGACAGGGACTTATCTTCCTACGAGCAGTACTTC. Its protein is CASSFAQDRDLSSYEQYF.

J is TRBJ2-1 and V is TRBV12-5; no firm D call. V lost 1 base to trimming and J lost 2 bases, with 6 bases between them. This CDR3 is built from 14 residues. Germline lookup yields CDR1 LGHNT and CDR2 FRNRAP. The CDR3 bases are TGTGCTAGTGGTTTGGGAGTTACCTACAATGAGCAGTTCTTC. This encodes CASGLGVTYNEQFF.

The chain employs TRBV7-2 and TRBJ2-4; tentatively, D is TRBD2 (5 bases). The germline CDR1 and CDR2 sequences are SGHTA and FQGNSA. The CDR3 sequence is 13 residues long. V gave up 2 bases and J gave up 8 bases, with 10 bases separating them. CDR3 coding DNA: TGTGCCAGCAGCTTAACGGGATTAGACATTCAGTACTTC. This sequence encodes CASSLTGLDIQYF.

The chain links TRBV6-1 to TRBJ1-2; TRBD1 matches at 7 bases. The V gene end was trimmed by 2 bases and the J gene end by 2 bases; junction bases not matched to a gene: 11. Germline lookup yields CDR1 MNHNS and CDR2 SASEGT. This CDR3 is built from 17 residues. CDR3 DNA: TGTGCCAGCAGTGAAATGACCATCCGCAGGGGGAACTATGGCTACACCTTC. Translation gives CASSEMTIRRGNYGYTF.

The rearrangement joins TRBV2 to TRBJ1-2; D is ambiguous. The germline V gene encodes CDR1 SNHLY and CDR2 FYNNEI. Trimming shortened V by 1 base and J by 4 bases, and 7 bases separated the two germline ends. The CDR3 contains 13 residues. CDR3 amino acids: CASSEGTSYGYTF. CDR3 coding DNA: TGTGCCAGCAGTGAAGGCACGAGCTATGGCTACACCTTC.

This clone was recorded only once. The CDR3 DNA reads as TGCGCCAGCAGAAATGCGCCTGGACTAGCGGGAACCGGGGAGCTGTTTTTT. Translation: CASRNAPGLAGTGELFF. The rearrangement joins TRBV5-1 to TRBJ2-2; TRBD2 aligns across 12 bases. Germline V gene lookup returns CDR1 SGHRS and CDR2 YFSETQ. This CDR3 has 17 residues. J gave up 5 bases and V 5 bases, and 10 bases lay outside the gene matches.

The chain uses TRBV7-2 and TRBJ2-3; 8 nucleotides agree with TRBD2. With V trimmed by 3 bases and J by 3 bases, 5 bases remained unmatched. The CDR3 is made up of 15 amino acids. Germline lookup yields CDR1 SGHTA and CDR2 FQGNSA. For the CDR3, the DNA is TGTGCCAGCAGCTTTAAAGCGGGAGTTACAGATACGCAGTATTTT. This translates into CASSFKAGVTDTQYF.

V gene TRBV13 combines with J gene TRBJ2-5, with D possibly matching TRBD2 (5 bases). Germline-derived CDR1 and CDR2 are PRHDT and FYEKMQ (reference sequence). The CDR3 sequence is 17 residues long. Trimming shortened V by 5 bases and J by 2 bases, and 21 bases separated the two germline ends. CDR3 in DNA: TGTGCCAGCAGCCCCCCACGGGGTGGAGTCAGTCAAGAGACCCAGTACTTC. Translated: CASSPPRGGVSQETQYF.

CDR3 sequence reads: CASSQGYNSNQPQHF. The CDR3 nucleotides are TGCGCCAGCAGCCAAGGTTATAATAGCAATCAGCCCCAGCATTTT. The rearrangement joins TRBV4-3 to TRBJ1-5; D gene uncertain. The CDR3 loop spans 15 amino acids. CDR1 is LGHNA, CDR2 YSLEER, per germline. V lost 1 base and J 0 bases, leaving 7 bases between the germline ends.

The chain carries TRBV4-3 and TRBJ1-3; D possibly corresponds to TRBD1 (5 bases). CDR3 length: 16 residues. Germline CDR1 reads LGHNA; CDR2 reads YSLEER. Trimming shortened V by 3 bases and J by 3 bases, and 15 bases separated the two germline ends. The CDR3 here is CASSQGQGLGGNTIYF. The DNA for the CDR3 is TGCGCCAGCAGCCAGGGTCAGGGATTAGGTGGAAACACCATATATTTT.

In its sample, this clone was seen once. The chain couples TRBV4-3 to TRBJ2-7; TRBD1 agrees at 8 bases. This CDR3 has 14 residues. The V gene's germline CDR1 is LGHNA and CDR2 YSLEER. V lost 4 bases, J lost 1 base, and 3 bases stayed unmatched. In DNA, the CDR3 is TGCGCCAGCAGCCCGGGACAGGAGTCCTACGAGCAGTACTTC. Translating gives CASSPGQESYEQYF.

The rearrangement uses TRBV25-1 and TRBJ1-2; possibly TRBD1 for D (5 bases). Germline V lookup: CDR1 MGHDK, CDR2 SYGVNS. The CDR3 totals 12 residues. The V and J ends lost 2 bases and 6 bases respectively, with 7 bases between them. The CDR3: CASSEQGNGYTF. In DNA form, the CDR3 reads TGTGCCAGCAGTGAACAGGGAAATGGCTACACCTTC.

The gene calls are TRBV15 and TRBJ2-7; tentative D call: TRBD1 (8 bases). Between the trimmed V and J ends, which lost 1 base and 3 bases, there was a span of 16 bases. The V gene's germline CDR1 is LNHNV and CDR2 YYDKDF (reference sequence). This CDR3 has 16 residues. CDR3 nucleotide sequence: TGTGCCACCAGCAGAGGACGGACAGGGAGGGACTACGAGCAGTACTTC. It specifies CATSRGRTGRDYEQYF.

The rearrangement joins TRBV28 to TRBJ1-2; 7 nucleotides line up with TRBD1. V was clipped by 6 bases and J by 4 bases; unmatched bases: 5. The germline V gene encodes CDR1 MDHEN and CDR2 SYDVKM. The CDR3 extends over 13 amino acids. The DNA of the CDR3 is TGTGCCAGCAGCTTAACAGGGGTCTATGGCTACACCTTC. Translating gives CASSLTGVYGYTF.

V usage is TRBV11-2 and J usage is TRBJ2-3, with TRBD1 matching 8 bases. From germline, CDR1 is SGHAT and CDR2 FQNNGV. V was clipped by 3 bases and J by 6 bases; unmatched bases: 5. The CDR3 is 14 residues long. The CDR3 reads CASSFGTGPDTQYF. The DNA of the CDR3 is TGTGCCAGCAGCTTTGGGACAGGTCCGGATACGCAGTATTTT. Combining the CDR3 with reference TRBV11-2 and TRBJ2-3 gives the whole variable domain EAGVAQSPRYKIIEKRQSVAFWCNPISGHATLYWYQQILGQGPKLLIQFQNNGVVDDSQLPKDRFSAERLKGVDSTLKIQPAKLEDSAVYLCASSFGTGPDTQYFGPGTRLTVL.

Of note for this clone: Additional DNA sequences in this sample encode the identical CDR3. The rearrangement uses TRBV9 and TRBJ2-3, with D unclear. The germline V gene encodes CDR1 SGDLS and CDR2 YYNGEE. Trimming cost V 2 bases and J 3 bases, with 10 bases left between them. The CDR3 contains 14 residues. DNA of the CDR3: TGTGCCAGCAGCGTCTCAGGTGGAACAGATACGCAGTATTTT. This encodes CASSVSGGTDTQYF.

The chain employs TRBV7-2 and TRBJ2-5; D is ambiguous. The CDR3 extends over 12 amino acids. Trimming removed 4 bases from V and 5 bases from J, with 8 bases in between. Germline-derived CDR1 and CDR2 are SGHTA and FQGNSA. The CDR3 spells CASSYPGETQYF. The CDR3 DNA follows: TGTGCCAGCAGCTACCCAGGCGAGACCCAGTACTTC.